A single sample is the source of the 11 T cell receptor beta chains below, sequenced in a study of OX40 agonist ivuxolimab in advanced cancers. Assay used: immunoSEQ multiplex PCR; TCRdb lists only in-frame clones, some missing. The sample lists about 150,000 clones, 94% seen once, with 0.31% in the top ten. Sequenced material: CD4+ or CD8+ T cells sorted from blood, taken in a trial of the OX40 agonist ivuxolimab. The source is an adult with an advanced solid tumor such as melanoma, head and neck, liver or kidney cancer.

The chain has TRBV7-9 and TRBJ2-7; D is unresolved. CDR1 SEHNR and CDR2 FQNEAQ come from the germline V gene (reference sequence). Trimming stripped 1 base from V and 3 bases from J, with 13 bases between. This CDR3 has 15 amino acids. For the CDR3, the DNA is TGTGCCAGCAGCTTAGGGTCGGGCAGAGGCTACGAGCAGTACTTC. Translating gives CASSLGSGRGYEQYF.

This clone was recorded once. The chain is built from TRBV6-1 and TRBJ2-7; 12 bases are a match to TRBD2. Trimming took 7 bases from V and 5 from J; bases not matched to a gene: 9. Germline CDR1 is MNHNS and CDR2 is SASEGT. This CDR3 is 15 amino acids long. CDR3 coding DNA: TGTGCCAGCAAGGGTCTAGCGGGAGGGCCCCACGAGCAGTACTTC. This encodes CASKGLAGGPHEQYF.

This sequence joins TRBV10-3 and TRBJ1-5, with D possibly TRBD1 on 5 matching bases. This CDR3 has 15 residues. Germline V gives CDR1 ENHRY, CDR2 SYGVKD. Trimming cost V 0 bases and J 4 bases, with 10 bases left between them. The CDR3 reads CAISESGRGNQPQHF. The CDR3 DNA reads TGTGCCATCAGTGAGTCGGGGAGGGGTAATCAGCCCCAGCATTTT.

V and J are TRBV4-1 and TRBJ2-3; 7 bases map to TRBD1. Germline V gives CDR1 MGHRA, CDR2 YSYEKL. The CDR3 runs 15 residues. Trimming cost V 2 bases and J 4 bases; bases outside gene matches: 6. The CDR3 here is CASSQQTGVSDTQYF. For the CDR3, the DNA is TGCGCCAGCAGCCAACAAACAGGGGTTTCAGATACGCAGTATTTT.

The V gene is TRBV18, the J gene TRBJ1-6, with D maybe TRBD1 (6 bases). CDR3 length: 21 amino acids. Trimming removed 3 bases at V and 7 bases at J, with 31 bases between. The germline gives CDR1 KGHSH, CDR2 LQKENI. The CDR3, as DNA: TGTGCCAGCTCACCGCGACAGGTAATAGAATCCTCGAGCAACCGAAATTCACCCCTCCACTTT. It codes for CASSPRQVIESSSNRNSPLHF.

The chain carries TRBV2 and TRBJ1-1, with D possibly being TRBD1 (6 bases). CDR1 is SNHLY and CDR2 is FYNNEI in the germline V gene. The CDR3 runs 13 residues. V was shortened by 8 bases and J by 5 bases, with 15 bases between the two germline ends. DNA of the CDR3: TGTGCCAGCGCCAAGGGGGAGCGGACTGAAGCTTTCTTT. As protein: CASAKGERTEAFF.

The chain is built from TRBV7-3 and TRBJ2-7; D perhaps matches TRBD2 (6 bases). V was trimmed by 2 bases and J by 0 bases, leaving 8 bases between them. The CDR3 contains 14 residues. Germline CDR1 SGHTA, CDR2 FQGTGA. The CDR3 nucleotides read TGTGCCAGCAGCTTAGCGGGGTCCTCCTACGAGCAGTACTTC. It codes for CASSLAGSSYEQYF.

The rearrangement links TRBV5-4 to TRBJ2-5, with a weak D call TRBD2 (5 bases). This CDR3 has 12 residues. V was cut by 4 bases and J by 5 bases, with 9 bases left in between. The V gene's germline CDR1 is SGHNT and CDR2 YYREEE (reference sequence). The CDR3 spells CASSPRRETQYF. The CDR3 DNA sequence: TGTGCCAGCAGCCCGCGGAGGGAGACCCAGTACTTC.

V is TRBV6-6 and J is TRBJ2-1, with unresolved D. Germline V gene sequence: CDR1 MNHNY, CDR2 SVGAGI (reference sequence). V dropped 0 bases and J dropped 0 bases, with 9 bases sitting between them. CDR3 length: 16 residues. CDR3 sequence reads: CASSYSRSSSYNEQFF. The CDR3 DNA follows: TGTGCCAGCAGTTACTCGCGCAGCAGCTCCTACAATGAGCAGTTCTTC.

The chain employs TRBV29-1 and TRBJ1-1; 8 nucleotides match TRBD1. CDR1 is SQVTM and CDR2 is ANQGSEA in the germline V gene. V dropped 7 bases and J dropped 1; count of bases not matched to a gene: 5. This CDR3 contains 13 residues. DNA of the CDR3: TGCAGCGCCCATGGACAGGGGAACACTGAAGCTTTCTTT. This encodes CSAHGQGNTEAFF.

This clone was picked up one time. V is TRBV27 and J is TRBJ2-5; D remains ambiguous. The V gene lost 5 bases and the J gene lost 2 bases, with 6 bases spanning the gap. CDR3 length: 12 residues. CDR1 and CDR2 (germline): MNHEY, SMNVEV (reference sequence). CDR3 in DNA: TGTGCCAGCAGTCGAAATCAAGAGACCCAGTACTTC. Translating it yields CASSRNQETQYF.